This T cell receptor beta chain originates from a study of cytomegalovirus exposure and HLA in healthy donors. Points from the study as a whole: The productive fraction for most TCR beta V segments was about 87% or about 30% in an earlier analysis.

This CDR3 spans 15 amino acids. The trim removed 3 bases at V and 7 bases at J, leaving 8 bases unmatched. CDR1 SGHNT and CDR2 YYREEE come from the germline V gene (reference sequence). Amplification used 60 Vbeta primers and 13 Jbeta primers. Study processing details: There were some 87 million unique TCR beta chains by a later count, and approximately 11 million of them were shared. Here immunoSEQ multiplex PCR was the method, and the copy in TCRdb shows in-frame clones only, minus some. That table furnishes V, J and clone size, whereas the DNA furnished D and trimming. Of about 230,000 clones in the sample, more than 60% were seen once. As regards this clone: Its cognate antigen is unknown.

This chain connects TRBV5-4 to TRBJ1-4; 8 positions agree with TRBD1. The sequenced sample consisted of PBMCs. This receptor was taken from a woman aged 60-75 years in good health and CMV-seropositive. Here the CDR3 reads CASSSKTGAGEKLFF. The CDR3 DNA sequence: TGTGCCAGCAGCTCGAAGACAGGGGCTGGTGAAAAACTGTTTTTT.